The next 28 T cell receptor beta chains were all read from a single sample in a study of blood T cell repertoires in COVID-19. TCRdb's table, derived via immunoSEQ multiplex PCR, lists solely in-frame clones and lacks some. Among 220,000 or so clones listed, about 79% were seen once. Sequencing was carried out using PBMCs or T cells enriched from blood (not recorded which). The receptor source for this set is a woman aged 40-49 years with acute COVID-19.

V is TRBV27 and J is TRBJ1-1; D ambiguous. The germline CDR1 and CDR2 sequences are MNHEY and SMNVEV (reference sequence). CDR3 size: 15 residues. The ends were cut back, 5 bases at V and 5 bases at J, with 18 bases in the middle. CDR3 nucleotides: TGTGCCAGCAGTCTAAATGAGGAGGGTTGGACTGAAGCTTTCTTT. It is translated as CASSLNEEGWTEAFF.

The chain is built from TRBV4-1 and TRBJ1-1; the D is unclear. V was pared by 0 bases and J by 0 bases, with 5 bases between. Germline values: CDR1 MGHRA, CDR2 YSYEKL. The CDR3 consists of 14 residues. The CDR3 DNA reads as TGCGCCAGCAGCCAAGACACGGTGAACACTGAAGCTTTCTTT. It specifies CASSQDTVNTEAFF.

The gene calls are TRBV5-1 and TRBJ1-1; D gene unclear. CDR1 and CDR2 (germline): SGHRS, YFSETQ. Trimming shortened V by 0 bases and J by 4 bases, and 10 bases separated the two germline ends. CDR3 length: 14 amino acids. For the CDR3, the DNA is TGCGCCAGCAGCTTGGTTGCAGGAAGCACTGAAGCTTTCTTT. Its translation is CASSLVAGSTEAFF.

The chain couples TRBV24-1 to TRBJ2-5, with 8 nucleotides matching TRBD2. Germline assignment: CDR1 KGHDR and CDR2 SFDVKD. This CDR3 spans 16 amino acids. The ends lost 1 base at V and 4 bases at J; junction bases unmatched: 7. CDR3 loop: CATSDFVTSAGETQYF. The CDR3 nucleotides read TGTGCCACCAGTGATTTCGTGACTAGCGCGGGAGAGACCCAGTACTTC.

This clone was detected ten times or more. V is TRBV18 and J is TRBJ2-7; a possible D gene is TRBD1 (6 bases). Germline V gives CDR1 KGHSH, CDR2 LQKENI. The CDR3 loop spans 13 amino acids. Trimming stripped 3 bases from V and 7 bases from J, with 13 bases between. The CDR3 sequence: CASSPLDRREQYF. In DNA form, the CDR3 reads TGTGCCAGCTCACCGCTGGACAGAAGGGAGCAGTACTTC.

The chain is built from TRBV7-2 and TRBJ2-3; TRBD2 aligns across 8 bases. Germline CDR1 is SGHTA and CDR2 is FQGNSA. Trimming at V came to 5 bases and at J to 2 bases, leaving 12 bases not matched to a gene. The CDR3 runs 17 residues. The CDR3 coding sequence is TGTGCCAGCAGCCCCTTAGCAGCGGGGGACTTCACAGATACGCAGTATTTT. It translates to CASSPLAAGDFTDTQYF.

This chain uses TRBV6-2 or TRBV6-3 with TRBJ1-3; D is ambiguous. The CDR3 is made up of 18 amino acids. Germline V gene sequence: CDR1 MNHEY, CDR2 SVGEGT. The germline V and J ends were trimmed by 0 bases and 0 bases, with 15 bases remaining between them. The CDR3 loop is CASSYSYSAGISGNTIYF. The CDR3 DNA sequence: TGTGCCAGCAGTTACTCGTATAGCGCGGGAATCTCTGGAAACACCATATATTTT.

The V call is TRBV5-4, the J call TRBJ2-1; 16 nucleotides match TRBD2. Germline V CDR1 and CDR2: SGHNT, YYREEE (reference sequence). The V and J ends lost 4 bases and 14 bases, in that order; junction bases with no gene match: 9. The CDR3 loop spans 15 amino acids. CDR3 in amino acids: CASSSAGTSGRAKFF. The CDR3 region has the DNA TGTGCCAGCAGCAGCGCCGGGACTAGCGGGAGGGCCAAGTTCTTC.

This chain uses TRBV7-2 with TRBJ2-1; D gene ambiguous. Trimming left V 3 bases short and J 0 bases short, with 6 bases between. Germline V gene lookup returns CDR1 SGHTA and CDR2 FQGNSA. This CDR3 is built from 14 residues. CDR3: CASSLLSSYNEQFF. CDR3 in DNA: TGTGCCAGCAGCTTGCTTAGCTCCTACAATGAGCAGTTCTTC. Full variable domain (remainder filled in from reference TRBV7-2 and TRBJ2-1): GAGVSQSPSNKVTEKGKDVELRCDPISGHTALYWYRQSLGQGLEFLIYFQGNSAPDKSGLPSDRFSAERTGGSVSTLTIQRTQQEDSAVYLCASSLLSSYNEQFFGPGTRLTVL.

V and J are TRBV19 and TRBJ2-6; 9 bases agree with TRBD1. Germline CDR1 and CDR2: LNHDA and SQIVND (reference sequence). The CDR3 contains 17 residues. V was clipped by 3 bases and J by 2 bases; unmatched bases: 5. For the CDR3, the DNA is TGTGCCAGTAGTATGGGGACAGGGTCGGCTGGGGCCAACGTCCTGACTTTC. It specifies CASSMGTGSAGANVLTF. The entire variable domain, with the rest obtained from reference TRBV19 and TRBJ2-6, is as follows: DGGITQSPKYLFRKEGQNVTLSCEQNLNHDAMYWYRQDPGQGLRLIYYSQIVNDFQKGDIAEGYSVSREKKESFPLTVTSAQKNPTAFYLCASSMGTGSAGANVLTFGAGSRLTVL.

The chain uses TRBV7-2 and TRBJ2-1; 12 bases fit TRBD2. The V and J ends lost 4 bases and 6 bases, in that order; junction bases with no gene match: 4. Germline-derived CDR1 and CDR2 are SGHTA and FQGNSA. This CDR3 has 15 amino acids. In nucleotides, the CDR3 is TGTGCCAGCAGCTCCACTAGCGGGAGGCTCAATGAGCAGTTCTTC. Translated, it gives CASSSTSGRLNEQFF.

The chain recombines TRBV3-1 (or the pseudogene TRBV3-2) with TRBJ2-1, with D perhaps matching TRBD1 (6 bases). Germline CDR1 is LGHDT and CDR2 is YNNKEL (reference sequence). Trimming took 3 bases from V and 10 from J, leaving 13 bases between them. The CDR3 extends over 13 amino acids. CDR3 coding DNA: TGTGCCAGCAGCCACTTAGAGGGGACAGAGCAGTTCTTC. Translating it yields CASSHLEGTEQFF.

The V call is TRBV7-2, the J call TRBJ1-6, with TRBD1 identical over 7 bases. The CDR3 is made up of 15 amino acids. Per the germline V gene, CDR1 is SGHTA and CDR2 is FQGNSA. V lost 4 bases to trimming and J lost 6 bases; unmatched junction nucleotides: 6. The CDR3 DNA is TGTGCCAGCAGCTACAGCCCAGGGGGTAATTCACCCCTCCACTTT. Protein: CASSYSPGGNSPLHF.

The genes are TRBV18 and TRBJ2-5; 8 bases agree with TRBD2. Losses at the gene ends were 2 bases for V and 4 bases for J; bases not matched to a gene: 3. From germline, CDR1 is KGHSH and CDR2 LQKENI. CDR3 length: 14 amino acids. The CDR3, as DNA: TGTGCCAGCTCACCAGCGGGGGGCAGAGAGACCCAGTACTTC. This codes for CASSPAGGRETQYF.

This clone was detected only once. This chain links TRBV27 with TRBJ1-5, with a weak D call TRBD1 (6 bases). Germline V gene lookup returns CDR1 MNHEY and CDR2 SMNVEV (reference sequence). V was shortened by 5 bases and J by 2 bases, with 10 bases between the two germline ends. The CDR3 sequence is 14 residues long. The CDR3 DNA sequence: TGTGCCAGCAGTATGAACAGGGGCAATCAGCCCCAGCATTTT. It codes for CASSMNRGNQPQHF.

This chain joins TRBV19 and TRBJ1-5, with 7 bases matching TRBD1. CDR3 length: 13 residues. Trimming cost V 9 bases and J 2 bases; bases outside gene matches: 4. In germline, CDR1 is LNHDA, CDR2 SQIVND (reference sequence). CDR3 in amino acids: CASLDRGNQPQHF. DNA of the CDR3: TGTGCCAGCCTCGACAGGGGCAATCAGCCCCAGCATTTT.

The chain carries TRBV13 and TRBJ1-1; weak D call: TRBD1 (6 bases). Germline loops: CDR1 PRHDT, CDR2 FYEKMQ (reference sequence). This CDR3 contains 12 residues. V shed 4 bases and J shed 5 bases, with 8 bases lying between them. CDR3 sequence (DNA): TGTGCCAGCAGCTCGAGGGGGACTGAAGCTTTCTTT. It is translated as CASSSRGTEAFF. The whole variable domain, remainder taken from reference TRBV13 and TRBJ1-1, is AAGVIQSPRHLIKEKRETATLKCYPIPRHDTVYWYQQGPGQDPQFLISFYEKMQSDKGSIPDRFSAQQFSDYHSELNMSSLELGDSALYFCASSSRGTEAFFGQGTRLTVV.

The chain has TRBV19 and TRBJ1-1, with TRBD1 identical over 8 bases. The trim removed 6 bases at V and 1 base at J, leaving 1 base unmatched. Germline CDR1 reads LNHDA; CDR2 reads SQIVND (reference sequence). This CDR3 contains 13 residues. The CDR3 nucleotides are TGTGCCAGTAGAGGACAGGGGAACACTGAAGCTTTCTTT. This gives the protein CASRGQGNTEAFF.

This chain connects TRBV19 to TRBJ2-1; D may be TRBD2 (6 bases). Looked up from germline, CDR1 is LNHDA and CDR2 is SQIVND (reference sequence). CDR3 length: 14 amino acids. Trimming removed 5 bases from V and 6 bases from J, with 14 bases in between. CDR3 protein: CASSPRGLRNEQFF. As DNA, the CDR3 is TGTGCCAGTAGTCCCCGGGGGTTACGCAATGAGCAGTTCTTC.

This clone was seen just once. An end of the junction does not agree with germline; a read error may underlie this. V usage is TRBV4-3 and J usage is TRBJ2-2, with a weak D call TRBD2 (6 bases). Germline CDR1 is LGHNA and CDR2 is YSLEER. The CDR3 spans 16 residues. The DNA for the CDR3 is TGCGCCAGCAGCCAACGGGGAGGCGCGAACACCGGGGAGCTGCTTTTT. Its protein is CASSQRGGANTGELLF.

The CDR3 DNA sequence: TGTGCCAGCAGTACTAGCGTTGGGGGCACCGGGGAGCTGTTTTTT. Translating gives CASSTSVGGTGELFF. This rearrangement joins TRBV2 to TRBJ2-2; the match to TRBD2 covers 7 bases. The trim removed 5 bases at V and 4 bases at J, leaving 7 bases unmatched. Germline CDR1 is SNHLY and CDR2 is FYNNEI. This CDR3 spans 15 amino acids.

The table lists this clone with a count of one. The rearrangement joins TRBV27 to TRBJ2-7, with TRBD1 matching 7 bases. Germline CDR1 reads MNHEY; CDR2 reads SMNVEV (reference sequence). The CDR3 runs to 15 residues. V lost 2 bases, J lost 2 bases, and 6 bases stayed unmatched. The CDR3 DNA is TGTGCCAGCAGTTTAACGACAGGGTCCACCTACGAGCAGTACTTC. This encodes CASSLTTGSTYEQYF.

This chain connects TRBV6-5 to TRBJ2-1; D remains ambiguous. Germline V gene lookup returns CDR1 MNHEY and CDR2 SVGAGI. The CDR3 is 14 residues long. Trimming cost V 0 bases and J 6 bases, with 9 bases left between them. Here the CDR3 reads CASSYSMRSNEQFF. CDR3 bases: TGTGCCAGCAGTTACTCGATGAGATCCAATGAGCAGTTCTTC.

The sample holds a few counts of this clone. The chain employs TRBV5-4 and TRBJ2-5; 8 nucleotides agree with TRBD1. Germline assignment: CDR1 SGHNT and CDR2 YYREEE (reference sequence). J was trimmed by 3 bases and V by 3 bases; bases with no gene match: 7. The CDR3 length is 15 residues. The chain's CDR3 is CASSSGWTGKETQYF. The CDR3 nucleotides read TGTGCCAGCAGCTCGGGCTGGACAGGGAAAGAGACCCAGTACTTC.

The V and J genes are TRBV4-3 and TRBJ2-7, with 9 bases matching TRBD2. The germline V gene has CDR1 LGHNA and CDR2 YSLEER. Germline trimming cut 2 bases from V and 2 bases from J; bases unmatched to any gene: 10. The CDR3 consists of 17 residues. The CDR3 loop reads CASSQLYSGGGTYEQYF. CDR3 coding DNA: TGCGCCAGCAGCCAACTTTATAGCGGGGGAGGAACCTACGAGCAGTACTTC.

The gene calls are TRBV10-3 and TRBJ2-3; unclear D gene. The CDR3 runs to 15 residues. V was pared by 0 bases and J by 2 bases, with 9 bases between. The V gene's germline CDR1 is ENHRY and CDR2 SYGVKD. CDR3 DNA: TGTGCCATCAGTGAGTCGGCCCAGGACACAGATACGCAGTATTTT. Protein sequence: CAISESAQDTDTQYF.

The chain employs TRBV30 and TRBJ1-1; D may be TRBD1 (6 bases). V gave up 2 bases and J gave up 1 base, with 20 bases separating them. Germline V gene sequence: CDR1 GTSNPN, CDR2 SVGIG (reference sequence). The CDR3 consists of 17 residues. The CDR3 loop is CAWSTGISPRGNTEAFF. The CDR3 DNA reads as TGTGCCTGGAGTACAGGGATCTCCCCCAGGGGGAACACTGAAGCTTTCTTT.

The CDR3 DNA follows: TGTGCCAGCAGTTTTGCAGGCCGAAATTCACCCCTCCACTTT. Translating gives CASSFAGRNSPLHF. This rearrangement joins TRBV28 to TRBJ1-6, with D unclear. CDR1 is MDHEN and CDR2 is SYDVKM in the germline V gene. The CDR3 runs to 14 residues. Between the trimmed V and J ends, which lost 3 bases and 7 bases, there was a span of 10 bases.